A single sample is the source of the 2 T cell receptor beta chains below, sequenced in a study of spatial heterogeneity in lung cancer. Whole-study findings and limits: Mutation tallies in tumors tracked expanded intratumoral alpha and beta TCR counts.

Indicated time point: sample taken at primary tumor resection. Their recognized antigens are unknown. TCRdb reprocessed the 5' RACE reads with MiXCR, giving one entry per CDR3 protein. The sample gives 5,500 to 8,500 distinct CDR3 sequences, roughly a tenth of which show up once; under 12% is in the top ten. The source was lung tumor tissue, collected at surgery. Source of these receptors: a female donor with early-stage non-small cell lung cancer.

This chain joins TRBV21-1 and TRBJ2-2; no DNA check was done on the table's D call, TRBD1. TRBV21-1 constitutes a pseudogene. The CDR3 has 15 residues. CDR3 region: CASSPGQENTGELFF. The DNA of the CDR3 is TGTGCCAGCAGCCCGGGACAAGAGAACACCGGGGAGCTGTTTTTT.

V usage is TRBV5-6 and J usage is TRBJ2-1; D gene uncertain. This CDR3 region has 11 residues. Germline V gene data show CDR1 as SGHDT and CDR2 as YYEEEE. V was pared by 2 bases and J by 8 bases, with 5 bases between. The CDR3 DNA is TGTGCCAGCAGCTTTAGGGATGAGCAGTTCTTC. Protein sequence: CASSFRDEQFF.